The 5 T cell receptor beta chains given below trace back to one sample, sequenced in a study of control samples from healthy donors and cancer patients. Clones were sequenced by immunoSEQ multiplex PCR, and TCRdb holds only the in-frame ones, with some missing. The table has about 130,000 clones, 85% to 95% seen once; the top ten hold over 12%. Sequenced input: PBMCs. The receptors were sampled from a man between 60 and 70 years old with colorectal cancer.

J is TRBJ1-2 and V is TRBV4-3, with D uncertain. The V end lost 1 base, the J end lost 3 bases, and 15 bases lay between the germline ends. Germline CDR1 reads LGHNA; CDR2 reads YSLEER. This CDR3 has 16 residues. The CDR3 sequence is CASSQGEGKMDYGYTF. For the CDR3, the DNA is TGCGCCAGCAGCCAAGGAGAGGGTAAAATGGACTATGGCTACACCTTC.

Only one count was recorded for this clone. The V call is TRBV5-1, the J call TRBJ1-1; D might be TRBD1 (6 bases). The CDR3 runs 15 residues. The V end was cut by 0 bases, the J end by 4 bases, with 13 bases between. CDR1 and CDR2 from the germline V gene are SGHRS and YFSETQ. The CDR3 is CASSLGSGGFTEAFF. The CDR3, as DNA: TGCGCCAGCAGCTTGGGTTCCGGGGGCTTCACTGAAGCTTTCTTT.

V and J are TRBV24-1 and TRBJ1-4; D perhaps matches TRBD1 (6 bases). CDR3 length: 17 amino acids. Trimming removed 3 bases at V and 0 bases at J, with 13 bases between. Germline-derived CDR1 and CDR2 are KGHDR and SFDVKD. CDR3 in amino acids: CATSDRLGGPTNEKLFF. The CDR3 nucleotides read TGTGCCACCAGTGATCGGTTAGGGGGGCCAACTAATGAAAAACTGTTTTTT.

This chain uses TRBV19 with TRBJ1-3; D is ambiguous. The V gene's germline CDR1 is LNHDA and CDR2 SQIVND (reference sequence). The CDR3 has 14 residues. Trimming removed 4 bases at V and 0 bases at J, with 7 bases between. The CDR3 loop reads CASSTMSSGNTIYF. Here the CDR3 DNA reads TGTGCCAGTAGTACCATGAGCTCTGGAAACACCATATATTTT.

The chain joins TRBV12-5 to TRBJ2-7; no clear D gene. Trimming removed 6 bases from V and 1 base from J, with 10 bases in between. Per the germline V gene, CDR1 is LGHNT and CDR2 is FRNRAP. The CDR3 is made up of 13 amino acids. This CDR3 is CASGFGPSYEQYF. CDR3 nucleotide sequence: TGTGCTAGTGGGTTTGGTCCATCCTACGAGCAGTACTTC.